Listed below are T cell receptor beta chains from one sample, sequenced in a study of shared clonotypes between healthy human individuals. Clones were read by immunoSEQ multiplex PCR, and TCRdb kept only the in-frame ones, dropping some. The sample shows hundreds of thousands of clones, about 90% of them seen only once. The sequencing input was naive CD8+ T cells sorted from blood. The receptors derive from a man younger than 45 in good health. Both conserved end residues are part of each CDR3. D genes are given only for firm matches. Rows give clone size only sometimes, using once, few, many, or a class for an expanded clone.

abundance: NA; d_gene: TRBD1; j_gene: TRBJ2-1; v_gene: TRBV11-2; CDR3aa: CASSPHRGLSYNEQFF; CDR3nt: TGTGCCAGCAGCCCCCACAGGGGGCTCTCCTACAATGAGCAGTTCTTC
abundance: NA; d_gene: NA; j_gene: TRBJ2-1; v_gene: TRBV9; CDR3aa: CASSPRTGSNEQFF; CDR3nt: TGTGCCAGCAGCCCACGAACAGGGAGCAATGAGCAGTTCTTC
abundance: NA; d_gene: NA; j_gene: TRBJ2-4; v_gene: TRBV28; CDR3aa: CASPAAPTGVNIQYF; CDR3nt: TGTGCCAGCCCCGCAGCTCCTACGGGAGTGAACATTCAGTACTTC
abundance: NA; d_gene: NA; j_gene: TRBJ2-7; v_gene: TRBV5-8; CDR3aa: CASSHPRDYEQYF; CDR3nt: TGTGCCAGCTCCCACCCCAGGGATTACGAGCAGTACTTC
abundance: NA; d_gene: TRBD1; j_gene: TRBJ2-7; v_gene: TRBV11-2; CDR3aa: CASSLEAGGVYEQYF; CDR3nt: TGTGCCAGCAGCTTAGAGGCAGGGGGAGTCTACGAGCAGTACTTC
abundance: NA; d_gene: NA; j_gene: TRBJ1-4; v_gene: TRBV29-1; CDR3aa: CSVAGGGNEKLFF; CDR3nt: TGCAGCGTTGCCGGAGGAGGGAATGAAAAACTGTTTTTT
abundance: NA; d_gene: NA; j_gene: TRBJ1-2; v_gene: TRBV29-1; CDR3aa: CSAITVASLGGYTF; CDR3nt: TGCAGCGCTATTACGGTCGCCTCGCTGGGTGGCTACACCTTC
abundance: NA; d_gene: NA; j_gene: TRBJ2-3; v_gene: TRBV11-2; CDR3aa: CASSLGTWGTDTQYF; CDR3nt: TGTGCCAGCAGCTTAGGTACTTGGGGCACAGATACGCAGTATTTT
abundance: NA; d_gene: NA; j_gene: TRBJ2-7; v_gene: TRBV18; CDR3aa: CASSPPGQGPGEQYF; CDR3nt: TGTGCCAGCTCACCGCCGGGACAAGGGCCCGGCGAGCAGTACTTC
abundance: NA; d_gene: NA; j_gene: TRBJ2-7; v_gene: TRBV6-1; CDR3aa: CASSGSRPYEQYF; CDR3nt: TGTGCCAGCAGTGGATCCAGGCCCTACGAGCAGTACTTC
abundance: NA; d_gene: TRBD1; j_gene: TRBJ2-1; v_gene: TRBV29-1; CDR3aa: CSSITTGGSEQFF; CDR3nt: TGCAGCTCCATAACTACAGGGGGTAGTGAGCAGTTCTTC
abundance: NA; d_gene: NA; j_gene: TRBJ2-5; v_gene: TRBV19; CDR3aa: CASSAYHSDRGTQYF; CDR3nt: TGTGCCAGTAGCGCATACCATAGCGACCGTGGGACCCAGTACTTC
abundance: NA; d_gene: NA; j_gene: TRBJ2-2; v_gene: TRBV15; CDR3aa: CATSRSGLLIDNTGELFF; CDR3nt: TGTGCCACCAGCAGGAGTGGACTCCTCATAGATAACACCGGGGAGCTGTTTTTT
abundance: NA; d_gene: NA; j_gene: TRBJ2-7; v_gene: TRBV4-1; CDR3aa: CASSQGGGNYEQYF; CDR3nt: TGCGCCAGCAGCCAAGGGGGCGGGAACTACGAGCAGTACTTC
abundance: NA; d_gene: NA; j_gene: TRBJ1-4; v_gene: TRBV2; CDR3aa: CATRGGEKLFF; CDR3nt: TGTGCGACCAGGGGAGGAGAAAAACTGTTTTTT
abundance: NA; d_gene: NA; j_gene: TRBJ2-7; v_gene: TRBV25-1; CDR3aa: CASSPPDRSGYEQYF; CDR3nt: TGTGCCAGCAGTCCTCCGGACAGATCGGGCTACGAGCAGTACTTC
abundance: NA; d_gene: NA; j_gene: TRBJ2-7; v_gene: TRBV28; CDR3aa: CASSRGAVYEQYF; CDR3nt: TGTGCCAGCAGTCGGGGGGCCGTCTACGAGCAGTACTTC
abundance: NA; d_gene: TRBD2; j_gene: TRBJ2-1; v_gene: TRBV5-1; CDR3aa: CASSYIGLAENNEQFF; CDR3nt: TGCGCCAGCAGCTACATCGGTCTAGCGGAAAACAATGAGCAGTTCTTC
abundance: NA; d_gene: NA; j_gene: TRBJ2-1; v_gene: TRBV7-9; CDR3aa: CASSSPRDSYNEQFF; CDR3nt: TGTGCCAGCAGCTCCCCCCGCGACTCCTACAATGAGCAGTTCTTC
abundance: NA; d_gene: TRBD2; j_gene: TRBJ2-1; v_gene: TRBV7-9; CDR3aa: CASSSSSGAGSGEQFF; CDR3nt: TGTGCCAGCAGCTCAAGTAGCGGGGCGGGGTCCGGTGAGCAGTTCTTC
abundance: NA; d_gene: TRBD1; j_gene: TRBJ1-2; v_gene: TRBV2; CDR3aa: CASSESTGGAEGYTF; CDR3nt: TGTGCCAGCAGTGAATCGACAGGGGGCGCGGAAGGCTACACCTTC
abundance: NA; d_gene: TRBD2; j_gene: TRBJ2-3; v_gene: TRBV4-1; CDR3aa: CASSQDISGTSTDTQYF; CDR3nt: TGCGCCAGCAGCCAAGACATTAGCGGGACGAGCACAGATACGCAGTATTTT
abundance: NA; d_gene: NA; j_gene: TRBJ2-1; v_gene: TRBV5-4; CDR3aa: CASSLVIGGENEQFF; CDR3nt: TGTGCCAGCAGCTTGGTGATTGGGGGAGAGAATGAGCAGTTCTTC
abundance: once; d_gene: NA; j_gene: TRBJ2-7; v_gene: TRBV15; CDR3aa: CATSTTGTQYEQYF; CDR3nt: TGTGCCACCAGCACCACCGGGACACAATACGAGCAGTACTTC
abundance: NA; d_gene: NA; j_gene: TRBJ1-1; v_gene: TRBV6-1; CDR3aa: CASSEHRWEAFF; CDR3nt: TGTGCCAGCAGTGAGCACAGGTGGGAGGCTTTCTTT
abundance: NA; d_gene: NA; j_gene: TRBJ2-5; v_gene: TRBV5-1; CDR3aa: CASSTGTTAQETQYF; CDR3nt: TGCGCCAGCAGCACCGGGACCACAGCTCAAGAGACCCAGTACTTC
abundance: few; d_gene: NA; j_gene: TRBJ1-2; v_gene: TRBV2; CDR3aa: CASSGADGYGGYTF; CDR3nt: TGTGCCAGCAGTGGGGCCGACGGCTACGGGGGCTACACCTTC
abundance: NA; d_gene: NA; j_gene: TRBJ2-1; v_gene: TRBV9; CDR3aa: CASSLPPSDEQFF; CDR3nt: TGTGCCAGCAGTCTCCCCCCAAGTGATGAGCAGTTCTTC
abundance: NA; d_gene: TRBD1; j_gene: TRBJ2-4; v_gene: TRBV5-6; CDR3aa: CASSHGQGGPAKNIQYF; CDR3nt: TGTGCCAGCAGCCACGGACAGGGCGGGCCGGCCAAAAACATTCAGTACTTC
abundance: NA; d_gene: NA; j_gene: TRBJ1-1; v_gene: TRBV27; CDR3aa: CASSFLGPLGVTEAFF; CDR3nt: TGTGCCAGCAGTTTCCTGGGCCCGCTGGGGGTCACTGAAGCTTTCTTT
abundance: once; d_gene: TRBD2; j_gene: TRBJ2-7; v_gene: TRBV9; CDR3aa: CASSSRNVAGVNEQYF; CDR3nt: TGTGCCAGCAGCTCGCGCAATGTAGCGGGAGTAAACGAGCAGTACTTC
abundance: NA; d_gene: NA; j_gene: TRBJ1-4; v_gene: TRBV6-5; CDR3aa: CASSLITTNEKLFF; CDR3nt: TGTGCCAGCAGCCTAATTACAACTAATGAAAAACTGTTTTTT
abundance: NA; d_gene: TRBD2; j_gene: TRBJ2-1; v_gene: TRBV19; CDR3aa: CASSIGLAGLYNEQFF; CDR3nt: TGTGCCAGTAGTATTGGCCTAGCGGGACTATACAATGAGCAGTTCTTC
abundance: NA; d_gene: TRBD2; j_gene: TRBJ2-3; v_gene: TRBV7-6; CDR3aa: CASSLEPSGRATDTQYF; CDR3nt: TGTGCCAGCAGCTTAGAGCCTAGCGGGAGGGCCACAGATACGCAGTATTTT
abundance: NA; d_gene: NA; j_gene: TRBJ1-1; v_gene: TRBV7-3; CDR3aa: CASSPRGNTEAFF; CDR3nt: TGTGCCAGCAGCCCGCGGGGCAACACTGAAGCTTTCTTT
abundance: few; d_gene: NA; j_gene: TRBJ2-1; v_gene: TRBV11-2; CDR3aa: CASSLLSNYYNEQFF; CDR3nt: TGTGCCAGCAGCTTATTGTCCAATTACTACAATGAGCAGTTCTTC
abundance: NA; d_gene: NA; j_gene: TRBJ2-5; v_gene: TRBV7-9; CDR3aa: CASSSTSGLPETQYF; CDR3nt: TGTGCCAGCAGCAGTACCTCGGGACTCCCAGAGACCCAGTACTTC
abundance: NA; d_gene: NA; j_gene: TRBJ2-3; v_gene: TRBV4-3; CDR3aa: CASSQGTPFGTDTQYF; CDR3nt: TGCGCCAGCAGCCAAGGGACACCATTTGGGACAGATACGCAGTATTTT
abundance: NA; d_gene: NA; j_gene: TRBJ2-7; v_gene: TRBV5-1; CDR3aa: CASMGEQYEQYF; CDR3nt: TGCGCCAGCATGGGGGAGCAGTACGAGCAGTACTTC
abundance: NA; d_gene: NA; j_gene: TRBJ1-3; v_gene: TRBV5-8; CDR3aa: CASSLVNTIYF; CDR3nt: TGTGCCAGCAGCTTGGTAAACACCATATATTTT
abundance: NA; d_gene: TRBD1; j_gene: TRBJ1-2; v_gene: TRBV2; CDR3aa: CASSEGQKYGYTF; CDR3nt: TGTGCCAGCAGCGAGGGACAGAAATATGGCTACACCTTC
abundance: NA; d_gene: NA; j_gene: TRBJ2-7; v_gene: TRBV6-5; CDR3aa: CASSTGTYEQYF; CDR3nt: TGTGCCAGCAGCACCGGGACCTACGAGCAGTACTTC
abundance: NA; d_gene: TRBD2; j_gene: TRBJ2-7; v_gene: TRBV27; CDR3aa: CASSWGGVEQYF; CDR3nt: TGTGCCAGCAGTTGGGGGGGGGTCGAGCAGTACTTC
abundance: NA; d_gene: TRBD1; j_gene: TRBJ2-1; v_gene: TRBV27; CDR3aa: CASISGTGHNEQFF; CDR3nt: TGTGCCAGCATCTCCGGGACAGGACACAATGAGCAGTTCTTC
abundance: NA; d_gene: TRBD1; j_gene: TRBJ2-7; v_gene: TRBV27; CDR3aa: CASSSLTGGGLDEQYF; CDR3nt: TGTGCCAGCAGTTCCCTGACAGGGGGGGGACTCGACGAGCAGTACTTC
abundance: once; d_gene: NA; j_gene: TRBJ2-7; v_gene: TRBV6-6; CDR3aa: CATGSYEQYF; CDR3nt: TGTGCCACCGGCTCCTACGAGCAGTACTTC
abundance: NA; d_gene: NA; j_gene: TRBJ1-1; v_gene: TRBV27; CDR3aa: CASSGTGTSSEAFF; CDR3nt: TGTGCCAGCAGCGGAACAGGGACATCCTCTGAAGCTTTCTTT
abundance: NA; d_gene: NA; j_gene: TRBJ2-5; v_gene: TRBV15; CDR3aa: CATSRARYQETQYF; CDR3nt: TGTGCCACCAGCAGAGCCAGGTACCAAGAGACCCAGTACTTC
abundance: NA; d_gene: TRBD2; j_gene: TRBJ2-1; v_gene: TRBV28; CDR3aa: CASMAGALVDEQFF; CDR3nt: TGTGCCAGCATGGCGGGAGCTCTGGTAGATGAGCAGTTCTTC
abundance: NA; d_gene: TRBD2; j_gene: TRBJ2-5; v_gene: TRBV27; CDR3aa: CASSDALAGARETQYF; CDR3nt: TGTGCCAGCAGTGACGCACTAGCGGGAGCTCGGGAGACCCAGTACTTC
abundance: NA; d_gene: NA; j_gene: TRBJ1-4; v_gene: TRBV7-9; CDR3aa: CASSLATSPGYEKLFF; CDR3nt: TGTGCCAGCAGCTTAGCGACTAGTCCGGGTTATGAAAAACTGTTTTTT
abundance: NA; d_gene: TRBD1; j_gene: TRBJ2-2; v_gene: TRBV19; CDR3aa: CASMDRTGNTGELFF; CDR3nt: TGTGCCAGTATGGACAGGACAGGGAACACCGGGGAGCTGTTTTTT
abundance: NA; d_gene: TRBD2; j_gene: TRBJ2-1; v_gene: TRBV4-1; CDR3aa: CASSQAGATSGYNEQFF; CDR3nt: TGCGCCAGCAGCCAAGCGGGAGCGACTAGCGGATACAATGAGCAGTTCTTC
abundance: NA; d_gene: NA; j_gene: TRBJ2-1; v_gene: TRBV2; CDR3aa: CASSERDGGNNEQFF; CDR3nt: TGTGCCAGCAGTGAAAGGGACGGGGGCAACAATGAGCAGTTCTTC
abundance: NA; d_gene: NA; j_gene: TRBJ2-1; v_gene: TRBV7-6; CDR3aa: CASSLRARDAPSSNEQFF; CDR3nt: TGTGCCAGCAGCTTAAGGGCGCGGGATGCCCCCTCCTCCAATGAGCAGTTCTTC
abundance: once; d_gene: TRBD1; j_gene: TRBJ2-2; v_gene: TRBV6-1; CDR3aa: CASSLDRGTGELFF; CDR3nt: TGTGCCAGCAGCCTAGACAGGGGGACCGGGGAGCTGTTTTTT
abundance: NA; d_gene: NA; j_gene: TRBJ2-3; v_gene: TRBV27; CDR3aa: CASSLYPPGSEDTQYF; CDR3nt: TGTGCCAGCAGTTTATACCCCCCCGGGTCCGAAGATACGCAGTATTTT
abundance: NA; d_gene: TRBD1; j_gene: TRBJ1-1; v_gene: TRBV7-2; CDR3aa: CASSFTGEVNTEAFF; CDR3nt: TGTGCCAGCAGCTTTACAGGGGAGGTGAACACTGAAGCTTTCTTT
abundance: once; d_gene: NA; j_gene: TRBJ2-6; v_gene: TRBV11-2; CDR3aa: CASSSHAGTFPSGANVLTF; CDR3nt: TGTGCCAGCAGCTCTCATGCCGGGACCTTCCCATCTGGGGCCAACGTCCTGACTTTC
abundance: NA; d_gene: NA; j_gene: TRBJ2-2; v_gene: TRBV11-2; CDR3aa: CASSRMNTGELFF; CDR3nt: TGTGCCAGCAGCCGGATGAACACCGGGGAGCTGTTTTTT